These T cell receptor beta chains were read from a single sample in a study of T cells in Graves' hyperthyroidism and ophthalmopathy. TCRdb used MiXCR to reprocess the multiplex PCR reads, holding one entry per CDR3 protein. Among 300,000 to 450,000 distinct CDR3 sequences listed, approximately 13% were seen once. The sequenced sample was blood. These receptor sequences come from a man younger than 40 with Graves' hyperthyroidism that later progressed to Graves' ophthalmopathy. CDR3s leave out the opening cysteine and the closing phenylalanine or tryptophan. Fields, in order: CDR3 protein, J gene, D gene, clone size, V gene. The D gene is left open where the match is weak. Size tells how often a clone was seen (once, few, many) or the class of an expanded clone, and some rows leave it out.

CDR3: ATRQGLNYGYT; J: TRBJ1-2; D: NA; size: many; V: TRBV2
CDR3: ASSLVVGTNTGELF; J: TRBJ2-2; D: NA; size: few; V: TRBV5-1
CDR3: ASSYSISTSGNTIY; J: TRBJ1-3; D: NA; size: NA; V: TRBV6-6
CDR3: ASSLGPGSPPYNEQF; J: TRBJ2-1; D: NA; size: many; V: TRBV7-9
CDR3: ASSSRSTSGGFYEQY; J: TRBJ2-7; D: TRBD2; size: NA; V: TRBV6-2/TRBV6-3
CDR3: ASSREGGNTDTQY; J: TRBJ2-3; D: TRBD2; size: NA; V: TRBV4-1
CDR3: ASSSDRDGYGYT; J: TRBJ1-2; D: TRBD1; size: few; V: TRBV6-1
CDR3: ASSFPQNTIY; J: TRBJ1-3; D: NA; size: many; V: TRBV12-3/TRBV12-4
CDR3: ASSWGGYGYT; J: TRBJ1-2; D: NA; size: many; V: TRBV12-3/TRBV12-4
CDR3: ASSQDRVQGDTQY; J: TRBJ2-3; D: NA; size: NA; V: TRBV3-1
CDR3: ASSQGDGMHWNTEAF; J: TRBJ1-1; D: NA; size: many; V: TRBV4-1
CDR3: ASSFLFGGRETQY; J: TRBJ2-5; D: NA; size: NA; V: TRBV27
CDR3: ASSAGPGSGNEQF; J: TRBJ2-1; D: NA; size: NA; V: TRBV5-6
CDR3: ASTTGALNTEAF; J: TRBJ1-1; D: TRBD1; size: NA; V: TRBV18
CDR3: ASSSDTSYNEQF; J: TRBJ2-1; D: NA; size: many; V: TRBV13